These T cell receptor beta chains were read from a single sample in a study of blood T cell repertoires in COVID-19. Method: immunoSEQ multiplex PCR; TCRdb's copy keeps in-frame clones and lacks some. This sample yields 50,000 or so clones, of which approximately 86% are seen a single time; 16% belongs to the top ten. Material: peripheral blood. All receptors derive from a man in his forties with acute or convalescent COVID-19. Both conserved end residues are trimmed from each CDR3. Rows give clone size only sometimes, using once, few, many, or a class for an expanded clone.

V gene: TRBV23-1; clone size: .; CDR3 length: 14; CDR3 protein: ASSQPHGQGQETQY
V gene: TRBV2; clone size: .; CDR3 length: 11; CDR3 protein: ASRGDRDQPQH
V gene: TRBV24-1; clone size: .; CDR3 length: 15; CDR3 protein: ATSDHGTSGGTDTQY
V gene: TRBV24-1; clone size: .; CDR3 length: 15; CDR3 protein: ATSESQYGAGNQPQH
V gene: TRBV30; clone size: .; CDR3 length: 11; CDR3 protein: AWSGARTGELF
V gene: TRBV6-5; clone size: few; CDR3 length: 11; CDR3 protein: ASSNAGFTEAF
V gene: TRBV5-1; clone size: .; CDR3 length: 13; CDR3 protein: ASSRDTTTNEKLF
V gene: TRBV6-5; clone size: .; CDR3 length: 11; CDR3 protein: ASRYDMNTEAF
V gene: TRBV30; clone size: .; CDR3 length: 10; CDR3 protein: AWSVVRAEAF
V gene: TRBV6-5; clone size: .; CDR3 length: 12; CDR3 protein: ASDRDLANYGYT
V gene: TRBV2; clone size: .; CDR3 length: 13; CDR3 protein: ASSANFGNTGELF
V gene: TRBV7-8; clone size: .; CDR3 length: 12; CDR3 protein: ASSLVGGSSPLH
V gene: TRBV21-1; clone size: .; CDR3 length: 14; CDR3 protein: ASSKEWGGPQETQY
V gene: TRBV5-1; clone size: .; CDR3 length: 11; CDR3 protein: ASSLQESYEQY
V gene: TRBV6-5; clone size: .; CDR3 length: 14; CDR3 protein: ASSFHSGRAPNEQF
V gene: TRBV18; clone size: .; CDR3 length: 13; CDR3 protein: ASSPSASAYNEQF
V gene: TRBV3-1/TRBV3-2; clone size: .; CDR3 length: 15; CDR3 protein: ASSPGLLLSSYNEQF
V gene: TRBV5-5; clone size: .; CDR3 length: 13; CDR3 protein: ASSLGQGGTDTQY
V gene: TRBV30; clone size: .; CDR3 length: 11; CDR3 protein: AGRDRGNSPLH
V gene: TRBV9; clone size: .; CDR3 length: 13; CDR3 protein: ASSPGGGRADTQY
V gene: TRBV5-1; clone size: .; CDR3 length: 12; CDR3 protein: ASRMNGAGEKLF
V gene: TRBV11-2; clone size: once; CDR3 length: 15; CDR3 protein: ASSLSAASPSTDTQY
V gene: TRBV2; clone size: .; CDR3 length: 13; CDR3 protein: ASSELRGQGYEQY
V gene: TRBV2; clone size: once; CDR3 length: 14; CDR3 protein: ASRHTTVGMNTEAF
V gene: TRBV15; clone size: .; CDR3 length: 12; CDR3 protein: ATSRVQGSTEAF
V gene: TRBV5-5; clone size: .; CDR3 length: 11; CDR3 protein: ASTRDRNTEAF
V gene: TRBV12-3/TRBV12-4; clone size: .; CDR3 length: 10; CDR3 protein: ASSFGGLEQY
V gene: TRBV7-7; clone size: .; CDR3 length: 13; CDR3 protein: ASSLGTSGTDEQY
V gene: TRBV11-2; clone size: few; CDR3 length: 16; CDR3 protein: ASSSAGTGTGGGKTQY
V gene: TRBV7-9; clone size: .; CDR3 length: 10; CDR3 protein: ASSPVGVGQY
V gene: TRBV29-1; clone size: .; CDR3 length: 9; CDR3 protein: SVDSRDRLF
V gene: TRBV6-1; clone size: .; CDR3 length: 12; CDR3 protein: ASSETGSNSPLH
V gene: TRBV5-5; clone size: .; CDR3 length: 15; CDR3 protein: ASSFQVAGGPQETQY
V gene: TRBV5-5; clone size: .; CDR3 length: 13; CDR3 protein: ASSLLEGRFYEQY
V gene: TRBV7-2; clone size: .; CDR3 length: 15; CDR3 protein: ASSLPLRDPMNTEAF
V gene: TRBV5-1; clone size: .; CDR3 length: 13; CDR3 protein: ASSMDRPNTGELF
V gene: TRBV2; clone size: .; CDR3 length: 13; CDR3 protein: ANSPQGANTGELF
V gene: TRBV5-1; clone size: .; CDR3 length: 12; CDR3 protein: ASGSRGPAGELF
V gene: TRBV9; clone size: .; CDR3 length: 17; CDR3 protein: ASSAGHHITGRPRNTIY
V gene: TRBV5-1; clone size: .; CDR3 length: 12; CDR3 protein: ASSLVTGETGYT
V gene: TRBV29-1; clone size: .; CDR3 length: 12; CDR3 protein: SASDRVQGGELF
V gene: TRBV10-1; clone size: .; CDR3 length: 7; CDR3 protein: AGGREQF
V gene: TRBV5-8; clone size: .; CDR3 length: 14; CDR3 protein: ASSLGDSSYNSPLH